A single sample gave rise to the 26 T cell receptor beta chains below, sequenced in a study of cytomegalovirus exposure and HLA in healthy donors (dated by TCRdb to the late 2010s). The library was generated by the immunoSEQ multiplex PCR assay. The multiplex PCR relied on a mix of 60 forward primers for TCR Vbeta segments and 13 reverse primers for TCR Jbeta segments. TCRdb limited this immuneACCESS table to in-frame rearrangements with V and J called. A share of clones is missing; checked studies link under half to unresolved V genes, and the rest is unexplained. The sample table lists roughly 110,000 clones, under 90% of them with a count of one. Approximately 2.7% of the sample goes to the ten largest clones. What was sequenced was PBMCs. The receptor source for this set is a woman aged 18 to 35 in good health and CMV-seronegative.

The chain combines TRBV25-1 with TRBJ1-1; TRBD1 matches 10 bases. Germline assignment: CDR1 MGHDK and CDR2 SYGVNS. The CDR3 length is 17 residues. Losses at the gene ends were 1 base for V and 5 bases for J; bases not matched to a gene: 10. CDR3 sequence: CASSEFGTGARKTEAFF. The CDR3 nucleotides read TGTGCCAGCAGTGAATTTGGGACAGGGGCCCGAAAAACTGAAGCTTTCTTT.

This chain links TRBV11-2 with TRBJ1-3; D is ambiguous. V was cut by 6 bases and J by 0 bases, with 12 bases left in between. Germline CDR1 and CDR2: SGHAT and FQNNGV. The CDR3 sequence is 15 residues long. Here the CDR3 DNA reads TGTGCCAGCAGACCTTCGGACTTCTCTGGAAACACCATATATTTT. It translates to CASRPSDFSGNTIYF. The variable domain in full, with the rest retrieved from reference TRBV11-2 and TRBJ1-3, is EAGVAQSPRYKIIEKRQSVAFWCNPISGHATLYWYQQILGQGPKLLIQFQNNGVVDDSQLPKDRFSAERLKGVDSTLKIQPAKLEDSAVYLCASRPSDFSGNTIYFGEGSWLTVV.

The chain carries TRBV9 and TRBJ2-5; TRBD1 matches 11 bases. CDR3 length equals 15 residues. J gave up 5 bases and V 3 bases, and 6 bases lay outside the gene matches. Per germline, CDR1 SGDLS and CDR2 YYNGEE. The DNA of the CDR3 is TGTGCCAGCAGCGATGGACAGGGGGCGCGGGAGACCCAGTACTTC. This encodes CASSDGQGARETQYF.

The rearrangement joins TRBV5-1 to TRBJ1-1; D is unresolved. V was trimmed by 0 bases and J by 0 bases, leaving 3 bases between them. CDR1 is SGHRS, CDR2 YFSETQ, per germline. The CDR3 has 13 residues. Here the CDR3 reads CASSLVLNTEAFF. The CDR3 DNA reads TGCGCCAGCAGCTTGGTATTGAACACTGAAGCTTTCTTT. The complete variable domain, with remaining parts taken from reference TRBV5-1 and TRBJ1-1, reads KAGVTQTPRYLIKTRGQQVTLSCSPISGHRSVSWYQQTPGQGLQFLFEYFSETQRNKGNFPGRFSGRQFSNSRSEMNVSTLELGDSALYLCASSLVLNTEAFFGQGTRLTVV.

The chain links TRBV11-3 to TRBJ2-7, with D maybe TRBD1 (5 bases). V lost 6 bases, J lost 1 base, and 7 bases lay in between. CDR1 and CDR2 (germline): SGHNT, YENEEA. The CDR3 length is 12 residues. The CDR3 spells CASSHRSYEQYV. CDR3 coding DNA: TGTGCCAGCAGTCACAGGTCCTACGAGCAGTACGTC.

The chain couples TRBV19 to TRBJ2-6, with TRBD1 matching 9 bases. V shed 5 bases, J shed 4 bases, and the junction held 6 bases outside the gene matches. The germline CDR1 and CDR2 sequences are LNHDA and SQIVND (reference sequence). There are 16 residues in the CDR3. CDR3 in amino acids: CASSSHRGLGANVLTF. In DNA, the CDR3 is TGTGCCAGTAGTTCCCACAGGGGGCTCGGGGCCAACGTCCTGACTTTC.

This clone came up once. The rearrangement joins TRBV4-2 to TRBJ1-1; D might be TRBD1 (5 bases). CDR1 and CDR2 from the germline V gene are LGHNA and YNFKEQ. This CDR3 region has 15 residues. Trimming took 2 bases from V and 6 from J, leaving 16 bases between them. The CDR3 protein is CASSQQGSSKPEAFF. The CDR3 DNA follows: TGTGCCAGCAGCCAACAGGGAAGTTCGAAGCCTGAAGCTTTCTTT.

The J gene is TRBJ2-6, the V gene TRBV15; 8 bases match TRBD2. The CDR3 sequence is 17 residues long. CDR1 and CDR2 (germline): LNHNV, YYDKDF (reference sequence). The V gene end was trimmed by 1 base and the J gene end by 4 bases; junction bases not matched to a gene: 6. The CDR3 nucleotides are TGTGCCACCAGCAGAGCTCGGGGGGGCCCCGGGGCCAACGTCCTGACTTTC. It specifies CATSRARGGPGANVLTF.

V and J are TRBV25-1 and TRBJ1-3; TRBD1 matches at 7 bases. This CDR3 contains 14 residues. Germline CDR1 MGHDK, CDR2 SYGVNS. With 3 bases clipped from V and 2 bases from J, the junction kept 1 base outside the gene matches. CDR3 DNA: TGTGCCAGCAGTGACCAGGGGGCTGGAAACACCATATATTTT. Translated, it gives CASSDQGAGNTIYF.

The chain is built from TRBV27 and TRBJ1-4; D remains unclear. This CDR3 spans 15 amino acids. The V end lost 10 bases, the J end lost 6 bases, and 21 bases lay between the germline ends. Germline V CDR1 and CDR2: MNHEY, SMNVEV (reference sequence). CDR3 region: CATKTSGVGDEKLFF. The CDR3 nucleotides read TGTGCCACAAAAACCTCCGGGGTCGGGGATGAAAAACTGTTTTTT.

The CDR3 DNA is TGTGCCAGCAGCTTTCTAGGGGGCGCGAACACCGGGGAGCTGTTTTTT. It specifies CASSFLGGANTGELFF. The chain combines TRBV13 with TRBJ2-2, with TRBD1 matching 7 bases. Germline assignment: CDR1 PRHDT and CDR2 FYEKMQ (reference sequence). The V segment lost 3 bases and the J segment 0 bases; nucleotides outside the gene matches: 4. The CDR3 runs 16 residues.

This chain joins TRBV2 and TRBJ2-7; D may be TRBD1 (6 bases). The CDR3 spans 13 residues. Trimming left V 10 bases short and J 2 bases short, with 15 bases between. CDR1 is SNHLY, CDR2 FYNNEI, per germline. The CDR3 reads CATQRTATYEQYF. The CDR3 DNA reads TGTGCCACACAAAGGACAGCCACCTACGAGCAGTACTTC. Supplemented by reference TRBV2 and TRBJ2-7, the full variable domain reads EPEVTQTPSHQVTQMGQEVILRCVPISNHLYFYWYRQILGQKVEFLVSFYNNEISEKSEIFDDQFSVERPDGSNFTLKIRSTKLEDSAMYFCATQRTATYEQYFGPGTRLTVT.

J is TRBJ2-1 and V is TRBV5-1; 9 nucleotides match TRBD2. The trim removed 4 bases at V and 4 bases at J, leaving 9 bases unmatched. From germline, CDR1 is SGHRS and CDR2 YFSETQ. The CDR3 loop spans 16 amino acids. CDR3 in amino acids: CASSPLRGLAYNEQFF. The CDR3 DNA reads TGCGCCAGCAGCCCCCTAAGGGGACTAGCTTACAATGAGCAGTTCTTC.

This chain connects TRBV4-2 to TRBJ2-2; 9 bases align to TRBD1. The CDR3 has 15 amino acids. The junction had 4 bases not matched to a gene; V was cut back by 1 base and J by 7 bases. Germline V gene data show CDR1 as LGHNA and CDR2 as YNFKEQ. CDR3 amino acids: CASSQGTGVDGELFF. In nucleotides, the CDR3 is TGTGCCAGCAGCCAAGGGACAGGGGTAGACGGGGAGCTGTTTTTT.

This chain joins TRBV30 and TRBJ1-1; D uncertain. The germline V gene encodes CDR1 GTSNPN and CDR2 SVGIG (reference sequence). V lost 4 bases to trimming and J lost 1 base, with 10 bases between them. The CDR3 loop spans 13 amino acids. CDR3 sequence reads: CAWNTLANTEAFF. The DNA for the CDR3 is TGTGCCTGGAATACGTTAGCGAACACTGAAGCTTTCTTT.

This chain joins TRBV6-4 and TRBJ2-3, with 9 bases lining up with TRBD2. Germline V gene sequence: CDR1 MRHNA, CDR2 SNTAGT. There are 16 residues in the CDR3. After removal of 3 bases from V and 2 bases from J, the junction contained 6 bases not matched to a gene. This CDR3 is CASSELAGGPTDTQYF. The CDR3 DNA is TGTGCCAGCAGTGAACTTGCGGGAGGGCCCACAGATACGCAGTATTTT.

This clone occurred once. The gene calls are TRBV28 and TRBJ1-5; 9 bases map to TRBD1. V lost 3 bases, J lost 3 bases, and 3 bases stayed unmatched. Germline V gene sequence: CDR1 MDHEN, CDR2 SYDVKM. The CDR3 loop spans 15 amino acids. The CDR3 protein is CASSFTGGPNQPQHF. CDR3 DNA: TGTGCCAGCAGTTTCACAGGGGGCCCCAATCAGCCCCAGCATTTT.

This clone was seen just once. The rearrangement joins TRBV4-1 to TRBJ1-5; D is possibly TRBD1 (5 bases). Germline-derived CDR1 and CDR2 are MGHRA and YSYEKL. Trimming removed 0 bases from V and 4 bases from J, with 13 bases in between. The CDR3 sequence is 16 residues long. CDR3: CASSQDQGRRNQPQHF. Here the CDR3 DNA reads TGCGCCAGCAGCCAAGATCAGGGCAGGCGGAATCAGCCCCAGCATTTT.

The rearrangement links TRBV2 to TRBJ1-4; D gene ambiguous. The V gene lost 5 bases and the J gene lost 7 bases, with 11 bases spanning the gap. This CDR3 region has 13 residues. CDR1 is SNHLY and CDR2 is FYNNEI in the germline V gene. DNA of the CDR3: TGTGCCAGCAGTTTCTACCGTCTTGAAAAACTGTTTTTT. It codes for CASSFYRLEKLFF.

The J gene is TRBJ2-5, the V gene TRBV9; D uncertain. CDR1 SGDLS and CDR2 YYNGEE come from the germline V gene. The CDR3 contains 13 residues. Trimming cost V 0 bases and J 3 bases, with 6 bases left between them. The CDR3 loop is CASSVGAKETQYF. Here the CDR3 DNA reads TGTGCCAGCAGCGTAGGGGCGAAAGAGACCCAGTACTTC. Complete variable domain (other parts from reference TRBV9 and TRBJ2-5): DSGVTQTPKHLITATGQRVTLRCSPRSGDLSVYWYQQSLDQGLQFLIQYYNGEERAKGNILERFSAQQFPDLHSELNLSSLELGDSALYFCASSVGAKETQYFGPGTRLLVL.

The chain links TRBV19 to TRBJ1-1; TRBD1 might be the D (5 bases). The CDR3 is made up of 16 amino acids. Germline V lookup: CDR1 LNHDA, CDR2 SQIVND (reference sequence). Trimming shortened V by 3 bases and J by 10 bases, and 24 bases separated the two germline ends. For the CDR3, the DNA is TGTGCCAGTAGTATTCGTGGATGGGGGAGCGGGCCGGTAGCTTTCTTT. Its translation is CASSIRGWGSGPVAFF.

V usage is TRBV6-5 and J usage is TRBJ2-1, with TRBD1 as a possible D gene (5 bases). Trimming removed 5 bases from V and 5 bases from J, with 7 bases in between. This CDR3 is 12 amino acids long. Looked up from germline, CDR1 is MNHEY and CDR2 is SVGAGI. The CDR3 coding sequence is TGTGCCAGCAGTCAACAGGACAATGAGCAGTTCTTC. Translated: CASSQQDNEQFF.

The chain has TRBV4-3 and TRBJ1-5; D remains ambiguous. From germline, CDR1 is LGHNA and CDR2 YSLEER. The CDR3 loop spans 14 amino acids. V was cut by 0 bases and J by 3 bases, with 6 bases left in between. The CDR3 coding sequence is TGCGCCAGCAGCCAAGATTGGCTCAATCAGCCCCAGCATTTT. Translating gives CASSQDWLNQPQHF.

This clone showed up just once. V gene TRBV7-8 combines with J gene TRBJ2-7; D may be TRBD2 (5 bases). V lost 5 bases and J 3 bases, leaving 17 bases between the germline ends. This CDR3 has 15 residues. Germline V CDR1 and CDR2: SGHVS, FQNEAQ. The CDR3 loop is CASSTRRLQSYEQYV. The CDR3, as DNA: TGTGCCAGCAGCACTCGGAGGCTACAGAGCTACGAGCAGTACGTC.

The chain employs TRBV6-1 and TRBJ1-1; 10 bases are shared with TRBD1. V lost 6 bases, J lost 6 bases, and 7 bases stayed unmatched. The CDR3 is 14 residues long. Per the germline V gene, CDR1 is MNHNS and CDR2 is SASEGT. CDR3 DNA sequence: TGTGCCAGCAGCCAAAGGGACAGGGGACCTGAAGCTTTCTTT. It specifies CASSQRDRGPEAFF.

The V and J genes are TRBV9 and TRBJ2-5; D perhaps matches TRBD1 (6 bases). Germline loops: CDR1 SGDLS, CDR2 YYNGEE. CDR3 length: 15 amino acids. V dropped 1 base and J dropped 4 bases, with 14 bases sitting between them. CDR3 sequence: CASSVTARGRETQYF. CDR3 in DNA: TGTGCCAGCAGCGTAACCGCCAGGGGTAGAGAGACCCAGTACTTC.